This T cell receptor beta chain is from a study of regulatory T cells in long-lasting Graves disease (dated by TCRdb to 2020 to 2022). Regarding the research as a whole: Persistent Graves' disease was defined as antithyroid drug treatment for over 5 years with persistently positive TSH receptor autoantibodies. Peripheral blood TCR sequencing and RNA sequencing compared persistent Graves' disease patients with newly diagnosed Graves' disease patients. The study was conducted in China and was registered as a clinical trial. A total of approximately 35 samples underwent TCR sequencing: about 13 from persistent and roughly 20 from newly diagnosed Graves' disease patients. On average, persistent Graves' disease patients in the clinical cohort had been on antithyroid drugs for around ten years. On the study overall, not on this receptor specifically: Sequencing and analysis were restricted to the TCR beta chain. Compared with newly diagnosed patients, patients with persistent Graves' disease had lower TCR Shannon entropy and fewer highly expanded clones, which suggests clonal expansion. The study examined only peripheral blood because the primary lesion, thyroid tissue, could not be accessed. The authors acknowledged the small sample size as a limitation that may reduce accuracy. More public clonotypes were shared among persistent patients (over 2,500) than among newly diagnosed patients (966).

The sample's time point label is to be understood as: persistent/refractory GD, antithyroid drugs over 5 years with positive TRAb. RNA was extracted from PBMCs in TRIzol for both TCR sequencing and RNA sequencing. The diagnosis of Graves' disease was made according to American Thyroid Association guidelines. Patients were recruited from an endocrinology department in Xi'an, China. Each patient gave around 9 milliliters of peripheral blood, collected in an EDTA anticoagulant tube. Ficoll Paque Plus density gradient separation was used to isolate PBMCs, and no further T cell sorting was done. An Agilent 2100 Bioanalyzer and agarose gel were used to check RNA quality, while a NanoDrop 2000 measured RNA concentration. Library generation was performed with multiplex PCR. Sequencing was carried out with an Illumina HiSeq 4000. TCR beta libraries were built with iRepertoire HTBI primers and Arm-PCR amplification of CDR3 regions. Before sequencing, the PCR products underwent gel purification. From the authors' description of their analysis: Gene usage analysis of CDR3 amino acid clonotypes relied on the approximately 68 TRBV and more than twelve TRBJ segments identified across samples. COPE and FqMerger were used to merge filtered high-quality paired reads into contigs. Contigs were aligned with BLAST to IMGT TRBV, TRBD and TRBJ reference genes, and CDR3 was defined per IMGT. Any clonotype with a frequency above 0.1% was classified as a highly expanded clone. Shannon entropy was used to measure repertoire diversity, and the Gini coefficient was used to measure V-J evenness. Clonotypes shared by more than one individual were considered public. TCRdb reprocessed the public reads (quality trimming at Q25 with fastp, clone calling with MiXCR) and kept in-frame beta chains. Each CDR3 protein appears once, grouped with its most common genes and DNA. TCRdb's processing, not the authors', yielded these V and J calls. The sample table holds 310,000 or so distinct CDR3 sequences, of which around 20% were seen once. The ten largest make up just under 30% of the sample.

In this sample, this clonotype turned up many times. Its antigen has not been determined. The record has no base qualities; no much larger clone is one base away. This clonotype was sampled from a female donor with Graves disease. The sample was peripheral blood mononuclear cells (PBMCs), taken when the disease was refractory, from a patient treated with antithyroid drugs.

Read as DNA, the sequence is TGTGCCAGCAGCTTAGTTGGAGGGGACGGCTACACCTTC. It specifies CASSLVGGDGYTF. The rearrangement combines TRBV11-2 with TRBJ1-2, and perhaps TRBD1 as D gene, on 5 matching bases. Via the germline V gene, CDR1 is SGHAT and CDR2 FQNNGV. The CDR3 has 13 amino acids, counting the end cysteine and phenylalanine. CDR3 DNA is the only sequence kept; it has 39 bases, read in frame from the first base. V lost 1 base and J lost 8 bases; the stretch between them is 11 bases long.